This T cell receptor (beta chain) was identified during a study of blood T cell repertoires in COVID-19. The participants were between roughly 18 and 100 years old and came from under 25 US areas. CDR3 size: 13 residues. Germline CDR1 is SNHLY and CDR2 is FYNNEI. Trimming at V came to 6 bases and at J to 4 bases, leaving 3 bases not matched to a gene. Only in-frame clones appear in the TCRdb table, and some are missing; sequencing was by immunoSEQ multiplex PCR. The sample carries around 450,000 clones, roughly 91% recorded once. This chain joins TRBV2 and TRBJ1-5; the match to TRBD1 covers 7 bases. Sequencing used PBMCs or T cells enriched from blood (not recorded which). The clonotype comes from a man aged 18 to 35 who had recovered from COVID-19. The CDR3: CASRATGNQPQHF. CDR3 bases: TGTGCCAGCAGGGCGACAGGGAATCAGCCCCAGCATTTT.